This T cell receptor beta chain is drawn from a study of cytomegalovirus exposure and HLA in healthy donors. Study-level background: As released early, the data held about 85 million unique TCRs from HLA-typed donors. Genotyping showed around 80% of some 400 donors falling in the Caucasian-associated ancestry cluster.

PCR employed 60 Vbeta and 13 Jbeta primers. Assay: immunoSEQ multiplex PCR; the TCRdb copy retains only in-frame clones and omits some. The sample has about 130,000 clones, over 70% seen once. Trimming stripped 2 bases from V and 0 bases from J, with 10 bases between. The length of the CDR3 is 15 residues. Germline V CDR1 and CDR2: SGHVS, FQNEAQ. Notes on the study in general: Follow-up analysis later connected one missense variant in DCLRE1C with trimming of TCR beta V- and J-genes. The later analysis indicated that the majority of CMV-associated TCR beta chains appeared HLA-restricted.

About this clone itself: What it binds is not known.

Sequencing was performed on PBMCs. The receptor comes from a woman aged 55-69 years in good health and CMV-seropositive. This chain connects TRBV7-8 to TRBJ1-1, with a tentative D call TRBD1 (5 bases). The CDR3 nucleotides read TGTGCCAGCAGCTTACTGGGGCAAGTGAACACTGAAGCTTTCTTT. It specifies CASSLLGQVNTEAFF.